A selection of T cell receptor beta chains follows, all from one sample in a study of cytomegalovirus exposure and HLA in healthy donors. TCRdb keeps only in-frame clones here, not all; method: immunoSEQ multiplex PCR. The sample carries about 170,000 clones, roughly 85% recorded once. What was sequenced was PBMCs. The receptors come from a boy aged 2-15 years in good health and CMV-seronegative. CDR3s include the opening cysteine and the closing phenylalanine or tryptophan. The D gene is left open where the match is weak. Size values are once, few and many counts, or a class for expanded clones, and some rows have none.

cdr3_nt,cdr3_aa,d_call,v_call,j_call,clone_size
TGTGCCAGTAGGAGGACAGGGTTCAATACGCAGTATTTT,CASRRTGFNTQYF,TRBD1,TRBV19,TRBJ2-3,-
TGTGCCAGCAGCTTAGGAGGGACCCAGTACTTC,CASSLGGTQYF,-,TRBV7-9,TRBJ2-5,once
TGTGCCAGCTTCGCGGGAGACACCGGGGAGCTGTTTTTT,CASFAGDTGELFF,TRBD2,TRBV7-3,TRBJ2-2,-
TGTGCCAGCAGACCCGGACAGGTTAATGAAAAACTGTTTTTT,CASRPGQVNEKLFF,TRBD1,TRBV6-6,TRBJ1-4,-
TGTGCCAGCAGCTTGCAAGTGGCAGAGCAGTTCTTC,CASSLQVAEQFF,-,TRBV5-6,TRBJ2-1,-
TGTGCCAGCTCACCACGATCGAATAGAGGGGGCGCGAACACCGGGGAGCTGTTTTTT,CASSPRSNRGGANTGELFF,TRBD1,TRBV18,TRBJ2-2,-
TGTGCCAGCAGCTTGGGGTGGCCTAGCACAGATACGCAGTATTTT,CASSLGWPSTDTQYF,-,TRBV5-6,TRBJ2-3,-
TGTGCCAGCAGCGATTCAGGGGGCAACAATGAGCAGTTCTTC,CASSDSGGNNEQFF,TRBD1,TRBV6-4,TRBJ2-1,few
TGTGCCTGGAGTGTACTTGCCGGCAATCAGCCCCAGCATTTT,CAWSVLAGNQPQHF,-,TRBV30,TRBJ1-5,-
TGCGCCAGCAGCGCGAGGGGGCGTCCCGAGCAGTTCTTC,CASSARGRPEQFF,TRBD1,TRBV10-1,TRBJ2-1,-
TGTGCCAGCAGCCTAGGACAGGGCGACTACGAGCAGTACTTC,CASSLGQGDYEQYF,TRBD1,TRBV11-3,TRBJ2-7,few
TGTGCCAGCTCACCAGGAGAAAGCTATGGCTACACCTTC,CASSPGESYGYTF,-,TRBV18,TRBJ1-2,-
TGTGCCAGCAGCTTAGTCCCTAGCGGCGACCCAACTAGCACAGATACGCAGTATTTT,CASSLVPSGDPTSTDTQYF,TRBD2,TRBV7-8,TRBJ2-3,-
TGCAGCGTTGAGGGGGCAGAACCGTACCAAGAGACCCAGTACTTC,CSVEGAEPYQETQYF,-,TRBV29-1,TRBJ2-5,-
TGTGCCAGCAGTTACTCGGGGACACAAGAGACCCAGTACTTC,CASSYSGTQETQYF,-,TRBV6-5,TRBJ2-5,-
TGTGCCAGCAGCTTAGAGTGGGGACAGGGATGGGAGACCCAGTACTTC,CASSLEWGQGWETQYF,TRBD1,TRBV11-2,TRBJ2-5,-
TGCGCCAGCAGTACTAGAAGAAGATGGGACACCATGAATCCGAACACTGAAGCTTTCTTT,CASSTRRRWDTMNPNTEAFF,-,TRBV10-1,TRBJ1-1,-
TGTGCCACGGCGGGCAGCGCGGCCGAGCAGTACTTC,CATAGSAAEQYF,-,TRBV10-3,TRBJ2-7,once
TGTGCCAGCAGTGCCCCGGGTAGGAGCACAGATACGCAGTATTTT,CASSAPGRSTDTQYF,-,TRBV25-1,TRBJ2-3,once
TGCACCAGCAGCCAAGGGCAGGGACAGGGTAGGCAAAACATTCAGTACTTC,CTSSQGQGQGRQNIQYF,-,TRBV1,TRBJ2-4,few
TGTGCCTGGAGTGTACTCGGGACAGGGTCCAATCAGCCCCAGCATTTT,CAWSVLGTGSNQPQHF,TRBD1,TRBV30,TRBJ1-5,-
TGTGCCAGCAGCCGCAGACAGGGTGGTTATGGCTACACCTTC,CASSRRQGGYGYTF,TRBD1,TRBV7-2,TRBJ1-2,-
TGTGCCAGCAGTTCCCCTGGTTGGGGCAGGGGAGGGGACACTGAAGCTTTCTTT,CASSSPGWGRGGDTEAFF,-,TRBV28,TRBJ1-1,-
TGTGCCAGCAGCCCGGTTCATGCCTACGAGCAGTACTTC,CASSPVHAYEQYF,-,TRBV13,TRBJ2-7,-
TGTGCCAGCTCAGTCACAGGGAACCCGTCCGGCCAGCCCCAGCATTTT,CASSVTGNPSGQPQHF,-,TRBV18,TRBJ1-5,-
TGCGCCAGCAGCCAAGGAAGGACAGGGGGCGATACTGAAGCTTTCTTT,CASSQGRTGGDTEAFF,TRBD1,TRBV4-1,TRBJ1-1,-
TGTGCCAGCAGTTTGGGGATCACGGGGGAGCAGTTCTTC,CASSLGITGEQFF,-,TRBV28,TRBJ2-1,once
TGTGCCAGCAGCTTAACGGGACTAGCGGGCCTTAACACCGGGGAGCTGTTTTTT,CASSLTGLAGLNTGELFF,TRBD2,TRBV7-3,TRBJ2-2,-
TGTGCCAGCAGCCAAGACAGGGCCCTCTATGGCTACACCTTC,CASSQDRALYGYTF,-,TRBV14,TRBJ1-2,-
TGTGCCAGCAGCAATAGCTTTGAGCAGTTCTTC,CASSNSFEQFF,-,TRBV28,TRBJ2-1,-
TGTGCCAGCAGTCAACTACAGGGGAAGGCTTTCTTT,CASSQLQGKAFF,TRBD1,TRBV27,TRBJ1-1,-
TGTGCCAGCTCACAGTTCTTCGCGGAGGGCTACACCTTC,CASSQFFAEGYTF,-,TRBV18,TRBJ1-2,-
TGTGCCAGCAGCTCTGGGGACAGCATGAACACTGAAGCTTTCTTT,CASSSGDSMNTEAFF,TRBD1,TRBV5-6,TRBJ1-1,-
TGTGCCAGTAGTATAGATGGAGCCTTAGGGGATCAGCCCCAGCATTTT,CASSIDGALGDQPQHF,-,TRBV19,TRBJ1-5,-
TGTGCCAGTAGTATACCCCGAGGGGGAAGGGAGACCCAGTACTTC,CASSIPRGGRETQYF,-,TRBV19,TRBJ2-5,once
TGTGCCAGCAGTGACGGGTTGCGCCAGACCGGACTTTTTTCCTACGAGCAGTACTTC,CASSDGLRQTGLFSYEQYF,-,TRBV6-4,TRBJ2-7,-
TGTGCCATCGCTACGGGGGGGGCAAATGAGCAGTTCTTC,CAIATGGANEQFF,TRBD2,TRBV5-4,TRBJ2-1,-
TGTGCCAGCAGCTTAGAACGACAGGCGCCCCCCTACAATGAGCAGTTCTTC,CASSLERQAPPYNEQFF,-,TRBV11-2,TRBJ2-1,-
TGTGCCAGCAGTTTATCAGTGGGGGCCGGTACTGAAGCTTTCTTT,CASSLSVGAGTEAFF,-,TRBV27,TRBJ1-1,-
TGCGCCAGCAGCTTGAAAGGGACACTGGATTCACCCCTCCACTTT,CASSLKGTLDSPLHF,-,TRBV5-1,TRBJ1-6,-
TGTGCCAGCAGTTTATGGAGGACAGGAGCAGGTCAGCCCCAGCATTTT,CASSLWRTGAGQPQHF,TRBD1,TRBV28,TRBJ1-5,-
TGTGCCAGCAGTGAAACTAGCGCGCAGTTCTTC,CASSETSAQFF,TRBD2,TRBV6-5,TRBJ2-1,-
TGTGCCAGCAGCCAAGGACAGGGCCCAGATACGCAGTATTTT,CASSQGQGPDTQYF,TRBD1,TRBV11-3,TRBJ2-3,-